Below, 23 T cell receptor beta chains from the same sample are listed, as sequenced in a study of early T cells in non-severe SARS-CoV-2 infection (dated by TCRdb to the early 2020s). The library relied on 5' RACE. Sequencing was carried out with a NextSeq 500. Using fastp at Q25 and MiXCR, TCRdb reprocessed the public reads and kept productive beta chains. Duplicate CDR3 protein sequences are folded into a single record with the most common DNA and genes. The sample table records 55,000 to 70,000 distinct CDR3 sequences; 9.5% to 13% of these occur just once. The leading ten clones occupy approximately 5.9% of the sample. The sequenced material came from whole blood. These receptors all stem from an adult who was a healthcare worker with PCR-confirmed SARS-CoV-2 infection or an uninfected control (not recorded which).

A few counts support this clonotype. The V call is TRBV4-3, the J call TRBJ2-3, with 10 bases aligning to TRBD2. Germline CDR1 is LGHNA and CDR2 is YSLEER. The CDR3 runs 17 residues. V dropped 0 bases and J dropped 1; count of bases not matched to a gene: 4. CDR3 sequence reads: CASSQDPGLAGTDTQYF. The DNA of the CDR3 is TGCGCCAGCAGCCAAGACCCCGGACTAGCGGGCACAGATACGCAGTATTTT.

This clonotype has at least ten counts. The rearrangement joins TRBV28 to TRBJ2-1; TRBD1 matches at 8 bases. This CDR3 comprises 14 residues. V lost 8 bases to trimming and J lost 10 bases; unmatched junction nucleotides: 13. Germline assignment: CDR1 MDHEN and CDR2 SYDVKM. Here the CDR3 reads CASFGQGAMSEQFF. The CDR3 region has the DNA TGTGCCAGCTTCGGACAGGGTGCTATGAGCGAGCAGTTCTTC.

The chain has TRBV27 and TRBJ2-1; TRBD2 aligns across 7 bases. The CDR3 is made up of 14 amino acids. The V and J ends lost 5 bases and 6 bases, in that order; junction bases with no gene match: 7. Looked up from germline, CDR1 is MNHEY and CDR2 is SMNVEV (reference sequence). CDR3 sequence reads: CASSPGGTINEQFF. DNA of the CDR3: TGTGCCAGCAGTCCCGGGGGGACTATCAATGAGCAGTTCTTC.

This clonotype was recorded many times. The rearrangement joins TRBV20-1 to TRBJ2-2, with 8 bases fitting TRBD2. The V gene's germline CDR1 is DFQATT and CDR2 SNEGSKA (reference sequence). The CDR3 has 18 amino acids. Trimming took 0 bases from V and 6 from J; bases not matched to a gene: 15. In DNA form, the CDR3 reads TGCAGTGCTAGAGAGCACCGTGGGGGGCTAGCGGGTGCCGGGGAGCTGTTTTTT. As protein: CSAREHRGGLAGAGELFF.

The chain uses TRBV10-1 and TRBJ1-3; 7 nucleotides agree with TRBD1. The V and J ends lost 7 bases and 4 bases, in that order; junction bases with no gene match: 1. Germline values: CDR1 WNHNN, CDR2 SYGVQD (reference sequence). This CDR3 has 12 residues. The CDR3 is CASIQGGNTIYF. In DNA form, the CDR3 reads TGCGCCAGCATACAGGGGGGAAACACCATATATTTT.

This clonotype was counted ten times or more. This chain connects TRBV5-1 to TRBJ2-7, with D maybe TRBD1 (5 bases). Deletions cut 4 bases from V and 4 bases from J, with 9 bases between. CDR1 and CDR2 from the germline V gene are SGHRS and YFSETQ. The CDR3 length is 12 residues. The CDR3 loop is CASSRGPYEQYF. The CDR3 DNA sequence: TGCGCCAGCAGCAGGGGCCCGTACGAGCAGTACTTC.

The chain carries TRBV2 and TRBJ2-7; D tentatively fits TRBD1 or TRBD2 (5 bases each). The V gene's germline CDR1 is SNHLY and CDR2 FYNNEI. The V end lost 3 bases, the J end lost 5 bases, and 14 bases lay between the germline ends. This CDR3 comprises 14 residues. The CDR3 sequence is CASSERRQGDEQYF. The CDR3 nucleotides read TGTGCCAGCAGTGAGAGGAGGCAAGGGGACGAGCAGTACTTC.

This clonotype came up a few times. The V and J genes are TRBV6-1 and TRBJ2-3; 11 bases fit TRBD2. V gave up 8 bases and J gave up 2 bases; unmatched junction bases: 3. There are 14 residues in the CDR3. Germline assignment: CDR1 MNHNS and CDR2 SASEGT. CDR3 sequence (DNA): TGTGCCAGCCGACTAGCGGGAAACACAGATACGCAGTATTTT. Protein sequence: CASRLAGNTDTQYF.

Ten or more counts support this clonotype. The V and J genes are TRBV3-1 and TRBJ2-3, with D possibly being TRBD1 or TRBD2 (5 bases each). The CDR3 runs to 13 residues. Trimming pared 7 bases from V and 5 bases from J, leaving 13 bases between. Germline-derived CDR1 and CDR2 are LGHDT and YNNKEL (reference sequence). Here the CDR3 DNA reads TGTGCCAGCACCCGCCGGGGCGGAGATACGCAGTATTTT. It is translated as CASTRRGGDTQYF.

The rearrangement links TRBV7-6 to TRBJ2-7, with 8 bases fitting TRBD2. Looked up from germline, CDR1 is SGHVS and CDR2 is FNYEAQ. V trimming: 0 bases; J trimming: 2 bases; junction bases outside the gene matches: 3. The CDR3 has 15 residues. The CDR3 sequence is CASSLASGTTYEQYF. Here the CDR3 DNA reads TGTGCCAGCAGCTTAGCTAGCGGGACCACCTACGAGCAGTACTTC.

Ten or more counts support this clonotype. CDR3 nucleotide sequence: TGTGCCAGCAGCTTTCGCTCGAATGAGCAGTTCTTC. Translating it yields CASSFRSNEQFF. This chain joins TRBV7-9 and TRBJ2-1; no definite D call. CDR3 length equals 12 residues. Trimming removed 3 bases at V and 7 bases at J, with 7 bases between. Germline V gene data show CDR1 as SEHNR and CDR2 as FQNEAQ (reference sequence).

The chain combines TRBV10-3 with TRBJ2-3; 9 bases are shared with TRBD1. Germline loops: CDR1 ENHRY, CDR2 SYGVKD. There are 16 residues in the CDR3. After removal of 4 bases from V and 6 bases from J, the junction contained 11 bases not matched to a gene. DNA of the CDR3: TGTGCCATCAGTGGACCGGGACAGGGATCATCCGATACGCAGTATTTT. This translates into CAISGPGQGSSDTQYF.

The CDR3 reads CASSPTLGLIGYTF. CDR3 bases: TGTGCCAGCAGCCCCACATTGGGGCTGATCGGCTACACCTTC. V is TRBV3-1 and J is TRBJ1-2; D perhaps matches TRBD1 (5 bases). The germline V gene encodes CDR1 LGHDT and CDR2 YNNKEL (reference sequence). The V and J ends lost 4 bases and 8 bases respectively, with 17 bases between them. This CDR3 has 14 residues.

The sample holds a few counts of this clonotype. This chain connects TRBV20-1 to TRBJ2-3, with D perhaps matching TRBD2 (5 bases). V was clipped by 0 bases and J by 0 bases, with 10 bases between them. The CDR3 runs 15 residues. Germline values: CDR1 DFQATT, CDR2 SNEGSKA (reference sequence). This chain's CDR3 is CSARDPGGSTDTQYF. The DNA of the CDR3 is TGCAGTGCTAGAGATCCCGGCGGGAGCACAGATACGCAGTATTTT.

This clonotype appeared a few times. The chain employs TRBV10-3 and TRBJ2-1; D is undetermined. Germline V CDR1 and CDR2: ENHRY, SYGVKD. V was pared by 4 bases and J by 1 base, with 8 bases between. The length of the CDR3 is 14 residues. The CDR3 DNA is TGTGCCATCAGTGGCCAGACGTCCTACAATGAGCAGTTCTTC. Its protein product is CAISGQTSYNEQFF.

The V and J genes are TRBV7-2 and TRBJ2-2; 12 positions agree with TRBD2. This CDR3 region has 16 residues. Germline V CDR1 and CDR2: SGHTA, FQGNSA. The junction had 4 bases not matched to a gene; V was cut back by 5 bases and J by 3 bases. The CDR3 loop is CASSPGTSGYTGELFF. CDR3 DNA sequence: TGTGCCAGCAGCCCCGGGACTAGCGGGTACACCGGGGAGCTGTTTTTT.

This chain connects TRBV11-2 to TRBJ2-1; the match to TRBD2 covers 8 bases. The CDR3 has 15 residues. Looked up from germline, CDR1 is SGHAT and CDR2 is FQNNGV. Losses at the gene ends were 5 bases for V and 0 bases for J; bases not matched to a gene: 3. The CDR3 protein is CASSLRGGSYNEQFF. In DNA form, the CDR3 reads TGTGCCAGCAGCCTACGGGGGGGCTCCTACAATGAGCAGTTCTTC.

The chain couples TRBV7-9 to TRBJ2-2; D uncertain. Germline V gene data show CDR1 as SEHNR and CDR2 as FQNEAQ (reference sequence). The V end lost 5 bases, the J end lost 6 bases, and 10 bases lay between the germline ends. CDR3 length equals 13 residues. CDR3 nucleotide sequence: TGTGCCAGCAGCCAGACTCACTCCGGGGAGCTGTTTTTT. Translation gives CASSQTHSGELFF.

This clonotype came up many times. This sequence joins TRBV18 and TRBJ2-2; D gene unclear. Germline assignment: CDR1 KGHSH and CDR2 LQKENI. The CDR3 is 13 residues long. V lost 0 bases and J 1 base, leaving 0 bases between the germline ends. CDR3 coding DNA: TGTGCCAGCTCACCACCGAACACCGGGGAGCTGTTTTTT. Amino acid sequence: CASSPPNTGELFF.

The rearrangement uses TRBV28 and TRBJ2-7; D is possibly TRBD1 (5 bases). V gave up 7 bases and J gave up 4 bases, with 11 bases separating them. The germline V gene encodes CDR1 MDHEN and CDR2 SYDVKM. This CDR3 is 12 amino acids long. DNA of the CDR3: TGTGCCAGCACCACCGACAGTTACGAGCAGTACTTC. Its translation is CASTTDSYEQYF.

This clonotype has a handful of counts. The V gene is TRBV19, the J gene TRBJ2-2; TRBD1 matches at 9 bases. Germline loops: CDR1 LNHDA, CDR2 SQIVND (reference sequence). The CDR3 loop spans 18 amino acids. V lost 9 bases to trimming and J lost 7 bases; unmatched junction nucleotides: 21. The CDR3 nucleotides read TGTGCCAGCCTAAGACTTACAGGGGGCGTCGGTGGCGGCGGGGAGCTGTTTTTT. It is translated as CASLRLTGGVGGGGELFF.

This clonotype was detected a few times. This sequence joins TRBV4-2 and TRBJ2-3, with 10 bases identical to TRBD2. CDR3 length equals 18 residues. The V gene end was trimmed by 0 bases and the J gene end by 7 bases; junction bases not matched to a gene: 13. Germline CDR1 is LGHNA and CDR2 is YNFKEQ. For the CDR3, the DNA is TGTGCCAGCAGCCAAGATTGGGCTAGCGGGAGTCCCTTTAATACGCAGTATTTT. This translates into CASSQDWASGSPFNTQYF.

The chain joins TRBV10-2 to TRBJ1-1, with no clear D. Per the germline V gene, CDR1 is WSHSY and CDR2 is SAAADI. The CDR3 spans 13 residues. Trimming left V 6 bases short and J 1 base short, with 9 bases between. The CDR3 spells CASSKTQNTEAFF. The CDR3 coding sequence is TGCGCCAGCAGCAAAACTCAGAACACTGAAGCTTTCTTT.